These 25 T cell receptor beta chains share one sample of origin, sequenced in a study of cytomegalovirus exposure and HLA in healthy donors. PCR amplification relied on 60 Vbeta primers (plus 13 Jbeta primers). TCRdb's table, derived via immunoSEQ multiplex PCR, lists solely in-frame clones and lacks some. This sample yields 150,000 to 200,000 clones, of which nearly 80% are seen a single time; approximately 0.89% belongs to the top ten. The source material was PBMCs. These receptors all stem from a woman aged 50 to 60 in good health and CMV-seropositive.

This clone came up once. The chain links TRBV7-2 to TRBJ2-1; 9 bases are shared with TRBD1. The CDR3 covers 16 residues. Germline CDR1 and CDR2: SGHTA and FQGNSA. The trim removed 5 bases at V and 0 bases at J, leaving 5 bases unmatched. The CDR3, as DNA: TGTGCCAGCAGCCAACAGGGGGCGAGCTCCTACAATGAGCAGTTCTTC. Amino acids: CASSQQGASSYNEQFF.

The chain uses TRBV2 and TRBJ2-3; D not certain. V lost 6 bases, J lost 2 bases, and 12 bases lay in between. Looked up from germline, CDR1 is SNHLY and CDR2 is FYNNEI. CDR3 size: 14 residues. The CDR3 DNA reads TGTGCCAGCAGCCCAGGCCCACCCACAGATACGCAGTATTTT. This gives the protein CASSPGPPTDTQYF.

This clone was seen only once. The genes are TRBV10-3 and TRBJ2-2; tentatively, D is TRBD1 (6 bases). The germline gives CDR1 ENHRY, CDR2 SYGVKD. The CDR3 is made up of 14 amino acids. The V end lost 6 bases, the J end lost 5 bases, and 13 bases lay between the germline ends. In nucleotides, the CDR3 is TGTGCCATCAGACAGGGTCTGGAGACCGGGGAGCTGTTTTTT. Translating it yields CAIRQGLETGELFF.

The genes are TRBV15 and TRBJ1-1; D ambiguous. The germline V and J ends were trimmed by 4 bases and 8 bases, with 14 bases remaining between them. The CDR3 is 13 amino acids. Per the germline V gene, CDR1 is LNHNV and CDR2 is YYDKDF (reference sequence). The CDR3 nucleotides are TGTGCCACCAGCAACACCTTGGGAGTGGAAGCTTTCTTT. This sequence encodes CATSNTLGVEAFF.

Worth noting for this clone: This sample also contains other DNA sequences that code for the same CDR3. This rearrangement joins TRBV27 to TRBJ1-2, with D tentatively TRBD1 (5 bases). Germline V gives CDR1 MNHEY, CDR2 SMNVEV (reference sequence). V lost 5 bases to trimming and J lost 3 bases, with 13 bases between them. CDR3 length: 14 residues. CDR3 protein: CASSQDRAYYGYTF. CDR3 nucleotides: TGTGCCAGCAGTCAAGACAGAGCCTACTATGGCTACACCTTC.

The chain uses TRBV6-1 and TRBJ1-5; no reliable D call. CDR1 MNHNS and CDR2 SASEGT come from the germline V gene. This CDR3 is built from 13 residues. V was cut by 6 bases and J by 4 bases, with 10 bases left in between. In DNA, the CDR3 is TGTGCCAGCAGGCCCACGGGTAATCAGCCCCAGCATTTT. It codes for CASRPTGNQPQHF.

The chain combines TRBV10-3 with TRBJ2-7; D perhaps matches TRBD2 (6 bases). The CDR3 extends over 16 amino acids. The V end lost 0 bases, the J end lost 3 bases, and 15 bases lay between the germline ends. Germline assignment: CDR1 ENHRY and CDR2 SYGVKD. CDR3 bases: TGTGCCATCAGTGAGTCGGGGGGAGAATTCGGCTACGAGCAGTACTTC. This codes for CAISESGGEFGYEQYF.

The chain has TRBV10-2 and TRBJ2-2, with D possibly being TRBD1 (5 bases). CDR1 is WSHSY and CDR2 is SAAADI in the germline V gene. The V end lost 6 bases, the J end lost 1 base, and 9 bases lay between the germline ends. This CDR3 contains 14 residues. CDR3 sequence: CASRAQGNTGELFF. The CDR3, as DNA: TGCGCCAGCAGGGCGCAGGGGAACACCGGGGAGCTGTTTTTT.

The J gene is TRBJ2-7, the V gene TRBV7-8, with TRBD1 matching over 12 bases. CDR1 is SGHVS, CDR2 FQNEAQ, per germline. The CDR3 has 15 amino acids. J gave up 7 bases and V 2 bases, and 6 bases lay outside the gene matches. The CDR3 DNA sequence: TGTGCCAGCAGCTTATGGGGACAGGGGGCTTGGGAGCAGTACTTC. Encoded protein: CASSLWGQGAWEQYF.

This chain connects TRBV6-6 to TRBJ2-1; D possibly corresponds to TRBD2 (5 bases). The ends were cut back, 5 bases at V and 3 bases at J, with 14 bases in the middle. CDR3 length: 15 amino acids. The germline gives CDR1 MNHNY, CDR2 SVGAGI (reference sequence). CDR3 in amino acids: CASSAVARDYNEQFF. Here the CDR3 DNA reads TGTGCCAGCAGTGCAGTGGCCCGGGACTACAATGAGCAGTTCTTC.

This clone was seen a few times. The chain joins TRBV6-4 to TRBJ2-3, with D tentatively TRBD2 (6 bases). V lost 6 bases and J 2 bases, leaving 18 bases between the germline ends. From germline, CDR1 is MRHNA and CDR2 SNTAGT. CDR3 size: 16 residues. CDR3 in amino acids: CASRSDYSIPTDTQYF. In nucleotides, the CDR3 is TGTGCCAGCAGATCGGACTACTCAATACCCACAGATACGCAGTATTTT.

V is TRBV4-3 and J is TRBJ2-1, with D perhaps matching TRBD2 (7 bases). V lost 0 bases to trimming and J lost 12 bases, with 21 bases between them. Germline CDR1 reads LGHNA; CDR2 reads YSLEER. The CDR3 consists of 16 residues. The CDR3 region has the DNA TGCGCCAGCAGCCAAGATTACAGTCGGGGGGCTCGGGGGCAGTTCTTC. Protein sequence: CASSQDYSRGARGQFF.

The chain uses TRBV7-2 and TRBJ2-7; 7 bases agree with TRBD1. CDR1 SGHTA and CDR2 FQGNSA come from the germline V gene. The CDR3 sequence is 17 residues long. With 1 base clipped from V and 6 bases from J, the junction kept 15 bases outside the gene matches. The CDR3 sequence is CASSLEWVGGAESEQYF. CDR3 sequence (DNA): TGTGCCAGCAGCTTAGAGTGGGTAGGGGGCGCCGAATCCGAGCAGTACTTC.

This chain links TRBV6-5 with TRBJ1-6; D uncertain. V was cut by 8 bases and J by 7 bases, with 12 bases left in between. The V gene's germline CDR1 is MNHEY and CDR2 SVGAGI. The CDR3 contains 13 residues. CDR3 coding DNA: TGTGCCAGCCGACGGTCGGGAAATTCACCCCTCCACTTT. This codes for CASRRSGNSPLHF.

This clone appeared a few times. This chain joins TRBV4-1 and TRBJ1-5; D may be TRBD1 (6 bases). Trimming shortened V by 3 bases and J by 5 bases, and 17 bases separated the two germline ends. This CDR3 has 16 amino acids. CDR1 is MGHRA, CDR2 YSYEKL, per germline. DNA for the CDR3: TGCGCCAGCAGCCAGGACAGTGCCCTAGGGTATCAGCCCCAGCATTTT. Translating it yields CASSQDSALGYQPQHF.

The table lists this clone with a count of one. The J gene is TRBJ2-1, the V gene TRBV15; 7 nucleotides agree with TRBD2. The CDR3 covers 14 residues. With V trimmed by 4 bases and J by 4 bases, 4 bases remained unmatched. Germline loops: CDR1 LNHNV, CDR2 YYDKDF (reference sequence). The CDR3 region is CATSKAGPYNEQFF. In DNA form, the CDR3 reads TGTGCCACCAGCAAAGCGGGACCATACAATGAGCAGTTCTTC.

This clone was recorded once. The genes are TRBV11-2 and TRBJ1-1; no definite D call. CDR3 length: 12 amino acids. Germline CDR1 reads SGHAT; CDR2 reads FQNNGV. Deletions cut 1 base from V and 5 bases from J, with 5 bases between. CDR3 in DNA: TGTGCCAGCAGCTTAGGTCGTACTGAAGCTTTCTTT. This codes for CASSLGRTEAFF.

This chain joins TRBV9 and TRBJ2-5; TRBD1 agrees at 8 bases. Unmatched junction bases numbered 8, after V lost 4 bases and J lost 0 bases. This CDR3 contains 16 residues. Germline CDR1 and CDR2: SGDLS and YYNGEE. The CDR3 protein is CASSSRTGGYQETQYF. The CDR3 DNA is TGTGCCAGCAGCTCCCGCACAGGGGGTTACCAAGAGACCCAGTACTTC.

This CDR3 is CASRTLGQGRNQPQHF. Here the CDR3 DNA reads TGTGCCAGCAGAACCCTTGGACAGGGACGCAATCAGCCCCAGCATTTT. V usage is TRBV27 and J usage is TRBJ1-5; 8 bases align to TRBD1. CDR1 MNHEY and CDR2 SMNVEV come from the germline V gene (reference sequence). J gave up 2 bases and V 6 bases, and 9 bases lay outside the gene matches. This CDR3 has 16 amino acids.

CDR3: CASREGIIYGYTF. CDR3 coding DNA: TGTGCCAGCAGGGAGGGGATAATCTATGGCTACACCTTC. This chain links TRBV6-1 with TRBJ1-2; a possible D gene is TRBD1 (5 bases). V was trimmed by 6 bases and J by 4 bases, leaving 12 bases between them. CDR3 size: 13 residues. Germline V lookup: CDR1 MNHNS, CDR2 SASEGT.

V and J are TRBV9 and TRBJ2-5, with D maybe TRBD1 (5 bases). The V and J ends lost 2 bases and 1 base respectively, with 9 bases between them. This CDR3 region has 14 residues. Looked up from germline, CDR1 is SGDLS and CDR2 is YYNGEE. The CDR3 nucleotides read TGTGCCAGCAGCGTTCGAACAGGCCAAGAGACCCAGTACTTC. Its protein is CASSVRTGQETQYF. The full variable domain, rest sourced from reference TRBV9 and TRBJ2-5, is DSGVTQTPKHLITATGQRVTLRCSPRSGDLSVYWYQQSLDQGLQFLIQYYNGEERAKGNILERFSAQQFPDLHSELNLSSLELGDSALYFCASSVRTGQETQYFGPGTRLLVL.

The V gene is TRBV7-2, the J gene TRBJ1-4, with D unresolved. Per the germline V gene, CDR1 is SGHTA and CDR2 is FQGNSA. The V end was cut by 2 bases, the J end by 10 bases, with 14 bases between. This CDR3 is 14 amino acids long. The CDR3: CASSLLELGGKLFF. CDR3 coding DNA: TGTGCCAGCAGCTTATTGGAATTGGGAGGAAAACTGTTTTTT.

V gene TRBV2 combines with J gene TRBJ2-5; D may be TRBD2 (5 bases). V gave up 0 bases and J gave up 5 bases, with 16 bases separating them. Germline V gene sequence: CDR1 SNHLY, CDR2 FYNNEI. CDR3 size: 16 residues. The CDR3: CASSEARHSGRETQYF. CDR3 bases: TGTGCCAGCAGTGAAGCGCGACACTCGGGAAGGGAGACCCAGTACTTC.

In DNA form, the CDR3 reads TGTGCCAGCAGCTTAGCGGGACTACCTACCACCGGGGAGCTGTTTTTT. This encodes CASSLAGLPTTGELFF. This chain connects TRBV7-2 to TRBJ2-2, with TRBD2 matching 7 bases. Germline CDR1 reads SGHTA; CDR2 reads FQGNSA. The CDR3 has 16 residues. The V and J ends lost 0 bases and 4 bases, in that order; junction bases with no gene match: 5.

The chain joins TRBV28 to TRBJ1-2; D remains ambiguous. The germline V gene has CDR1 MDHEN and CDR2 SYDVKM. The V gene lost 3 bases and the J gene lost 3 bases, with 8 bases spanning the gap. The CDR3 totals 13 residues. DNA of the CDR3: TGTGCCAGCAGTTTGCCTCAGGACTATGGCTACACCTTC. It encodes CASSLPQDYGYTF.